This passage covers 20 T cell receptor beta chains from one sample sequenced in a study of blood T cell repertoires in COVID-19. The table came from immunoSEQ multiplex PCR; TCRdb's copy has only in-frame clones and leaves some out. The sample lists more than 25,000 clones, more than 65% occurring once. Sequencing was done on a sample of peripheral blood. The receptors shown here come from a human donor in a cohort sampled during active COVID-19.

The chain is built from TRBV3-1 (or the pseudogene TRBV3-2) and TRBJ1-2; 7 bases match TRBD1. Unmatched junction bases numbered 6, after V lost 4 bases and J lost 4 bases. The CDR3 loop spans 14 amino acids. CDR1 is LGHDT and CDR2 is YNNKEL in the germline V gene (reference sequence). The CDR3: CASSLQGLRYGYTF. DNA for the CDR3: TGTGCCAGCAGCCTACAGGGGCTCCGCTATGGCTACACCTTC.

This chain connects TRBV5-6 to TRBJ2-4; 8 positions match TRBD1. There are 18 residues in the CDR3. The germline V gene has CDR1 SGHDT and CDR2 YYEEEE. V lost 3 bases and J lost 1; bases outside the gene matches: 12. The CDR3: CASSWGRQGWRAKNIQYF. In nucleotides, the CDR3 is TGTGCCAGCAGCTGGGGGCGACAGGGGTGGAGGGCCAAAAACATTCAGTACTTC.

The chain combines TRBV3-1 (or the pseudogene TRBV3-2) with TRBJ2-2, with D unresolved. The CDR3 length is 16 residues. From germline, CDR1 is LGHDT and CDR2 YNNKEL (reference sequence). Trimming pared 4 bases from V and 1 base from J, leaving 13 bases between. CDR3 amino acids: CASSLFTPGNTGELFF. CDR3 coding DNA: TGTGCCAGCAGCCTATTCACCCCAGGGAACACCGGGGAGCTGTTTTTT.

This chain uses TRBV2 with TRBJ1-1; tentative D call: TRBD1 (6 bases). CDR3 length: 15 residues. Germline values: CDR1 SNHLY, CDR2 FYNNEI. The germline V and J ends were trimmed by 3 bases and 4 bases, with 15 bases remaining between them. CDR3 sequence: CASSEQGQGFTEAFF. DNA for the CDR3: TGTGCCAGCAGTGAGCAGGGGCAGGGTTTCACTGAAGCTTTCTTT. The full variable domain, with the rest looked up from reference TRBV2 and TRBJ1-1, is EPEVTQTPSHQVTQMGQEVILRCVPISNHLYFYWYRQILGQKVEFLVSFYNNEISEKSEIFDDQFSVERPDGSNFTLKIRSTKLEDSAMYFCASSEQGQGFTEAFFGQGTRLTVV.

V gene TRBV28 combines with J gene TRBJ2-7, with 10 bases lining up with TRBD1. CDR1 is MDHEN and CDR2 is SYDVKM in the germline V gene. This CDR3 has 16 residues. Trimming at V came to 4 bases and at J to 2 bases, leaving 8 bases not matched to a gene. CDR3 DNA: TGTGCCAGCAGTTCTACCGGGACAGGGGTTGCCTACGAGCAGTACTTC. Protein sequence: CASSSTGTGVAYEQYF. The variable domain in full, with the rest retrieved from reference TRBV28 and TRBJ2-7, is DVKVTQSSRYLVKRTGEKVFLECVQDMDHENMFWYRQDPGLGLRLIYFSYDVKMKEKGDIPEGYSVSREKKERFSLILESASTNQTSMYLCASSSTGTGVAYEQYFGPGTRLTVT.

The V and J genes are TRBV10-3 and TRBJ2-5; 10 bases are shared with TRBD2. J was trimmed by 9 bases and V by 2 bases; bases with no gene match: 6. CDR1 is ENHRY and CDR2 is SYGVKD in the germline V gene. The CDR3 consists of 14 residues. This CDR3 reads CAISETSGVYPQYF. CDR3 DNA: TGTGCCATCAGTGAGACTAGCGGGGTATATCCCCAGTACTTC.

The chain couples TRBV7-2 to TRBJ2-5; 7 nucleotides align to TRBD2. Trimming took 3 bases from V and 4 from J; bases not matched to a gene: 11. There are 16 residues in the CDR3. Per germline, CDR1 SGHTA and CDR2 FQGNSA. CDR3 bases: TGTGCCAGCAGCTTGAACACCCCGGGGGGAGGAGAGACCCAGTACTTC. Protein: CASSLNTPGGGETQYF.

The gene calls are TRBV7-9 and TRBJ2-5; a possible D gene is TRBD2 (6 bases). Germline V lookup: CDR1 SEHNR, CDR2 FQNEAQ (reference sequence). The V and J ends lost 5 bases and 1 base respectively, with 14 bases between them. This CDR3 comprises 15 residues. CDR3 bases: TGTGCCAGCAGCCTCGGCGGGACTTTCCAAGAGACCCAGTACTTC. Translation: CASSLGGTFQETQYF. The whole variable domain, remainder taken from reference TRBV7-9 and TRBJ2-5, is DTGVSQNPRHKITKRGQNVTFRCDPISEHNRLYWYRQTLGQGPEFLTYFQNEAQLEKSRLLSDRFSAERPKGSFSTLEIQRTEQGDSAMYLCASSLGGTFQETQYFGPGTRLLVL.

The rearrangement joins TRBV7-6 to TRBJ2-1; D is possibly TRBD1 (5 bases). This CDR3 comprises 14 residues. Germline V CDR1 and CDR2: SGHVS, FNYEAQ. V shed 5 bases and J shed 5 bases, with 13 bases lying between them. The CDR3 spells CASSTWGRDNEQFF. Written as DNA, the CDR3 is TGTGCCAGCAGCACGTGGGGCAGGGACAATGAGCAGTTCTTC. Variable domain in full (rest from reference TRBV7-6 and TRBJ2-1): GAGVSQSPRYKVTKRGQDVALRCDPISGHVSLYWYRQALGQGPEFLTYFNYEAQQDKSGLPNDRFSAERPEGSISTLTIQRTEQRDSAMYRCASSTWGRDNEQFFGPGTRLTVL.

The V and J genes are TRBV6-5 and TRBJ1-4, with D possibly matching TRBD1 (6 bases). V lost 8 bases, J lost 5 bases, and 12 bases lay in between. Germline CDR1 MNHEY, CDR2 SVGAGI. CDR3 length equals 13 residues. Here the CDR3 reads CASSGTKNEKLFF. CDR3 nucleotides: TGTGCCAGCTCCGGGACAAAAAATGAAAAACTGTTTTTT.

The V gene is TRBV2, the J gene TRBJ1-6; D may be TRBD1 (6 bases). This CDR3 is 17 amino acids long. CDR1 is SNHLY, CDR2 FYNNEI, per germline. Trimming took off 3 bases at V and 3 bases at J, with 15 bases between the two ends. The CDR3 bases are TGTGCCAGCAGTGATAGGCAGGGGCCTATCTATAATTCACCCCTCCACTTT. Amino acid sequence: CASSDRQGPIYNSPLHF.

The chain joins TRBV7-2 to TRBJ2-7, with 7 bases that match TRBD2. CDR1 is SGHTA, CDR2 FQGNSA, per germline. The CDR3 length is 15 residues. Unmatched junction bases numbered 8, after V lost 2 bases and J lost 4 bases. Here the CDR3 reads CASSLMGGIVYEQYF. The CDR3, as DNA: TGTGCCAGCAGCTTAATGGGGGGGATCGTGTACGAGCAGTACTTC.

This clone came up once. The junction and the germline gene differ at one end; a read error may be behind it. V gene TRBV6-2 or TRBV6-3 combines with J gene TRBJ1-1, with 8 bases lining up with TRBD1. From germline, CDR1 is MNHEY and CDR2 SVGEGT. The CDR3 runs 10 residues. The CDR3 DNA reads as TGTGCCAGCAGTGACAGGGGCAAAGTCTTT. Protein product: CASSDRGKVF.

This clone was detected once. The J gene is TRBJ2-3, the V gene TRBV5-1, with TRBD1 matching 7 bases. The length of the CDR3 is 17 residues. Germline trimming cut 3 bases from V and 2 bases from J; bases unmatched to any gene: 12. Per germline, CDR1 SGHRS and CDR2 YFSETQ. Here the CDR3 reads CASSYEPLTGHTDTQYF. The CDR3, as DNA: TGCGCCAGCAGCTACGAACCCCTGACAGGGCACACAGATACGCAGTATTTT.

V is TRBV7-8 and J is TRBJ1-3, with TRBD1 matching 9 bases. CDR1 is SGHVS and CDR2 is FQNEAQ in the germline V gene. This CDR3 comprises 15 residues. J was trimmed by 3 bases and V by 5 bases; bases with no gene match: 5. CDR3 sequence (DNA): TGTGCCAGCAGCGCACAGGGGGCCGGTGGAAACACCATATATTTT. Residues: CASSAQGAGGNTIYF. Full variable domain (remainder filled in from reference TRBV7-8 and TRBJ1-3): GAGVSQSPRYKVAKRGQDVALRCDPISGHVSLFWYQQALGQGPEFLTYFQNEAQLDKSGLPSDRFFAERPEGSVSTLKIQRTQQEDSAVYLCASSAQGAGGNTIYFGEGSWLTVV.

The CDR3 region is CASSQLGQGGNQPQHF. The DNA of the CDR3 is TGTGCCAGCAGCCAACTGGGACAGGGAGGCAATCAGCCCCAGCATTTT. The chain joins TRBV4-2 to TRBJ1-5; 9 positions match TRBD1. This CDR3 is built from 16 residues. From germline, CDR1 is LGHNA and CDR2 YNFKEQ. V lost 2 bases, J lost 2 bases, and 4 bases stayed unmatched.

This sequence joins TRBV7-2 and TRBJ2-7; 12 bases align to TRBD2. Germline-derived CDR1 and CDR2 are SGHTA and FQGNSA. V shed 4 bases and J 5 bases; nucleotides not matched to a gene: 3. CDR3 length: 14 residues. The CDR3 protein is CASSSSGGADEQYF. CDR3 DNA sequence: TGTGCCAGCAGCTCTAGCGGGGGGGCAGACGAGCAGTACTTC.

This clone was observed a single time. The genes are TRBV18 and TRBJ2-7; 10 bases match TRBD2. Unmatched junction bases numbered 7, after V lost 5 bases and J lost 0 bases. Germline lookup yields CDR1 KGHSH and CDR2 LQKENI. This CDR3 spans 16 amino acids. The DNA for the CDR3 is TGTGCCAGCTCAAGGATTAGCGGGGGGTCCTCCTACGAGCAGTACTTC. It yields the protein CASSRISGGSSYEQYF.

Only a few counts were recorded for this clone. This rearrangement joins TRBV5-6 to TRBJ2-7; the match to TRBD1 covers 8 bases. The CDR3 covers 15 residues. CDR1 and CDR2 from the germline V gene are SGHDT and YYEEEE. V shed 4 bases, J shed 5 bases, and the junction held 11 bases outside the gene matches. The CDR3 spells CASSRQTGESHEQYF. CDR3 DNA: TGTGCCAGCAGCCGTCAGACAGGGGAGAGTCACGAGCAGTACTTC. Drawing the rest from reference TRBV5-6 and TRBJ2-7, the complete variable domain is DAGVTQSPTHLIKTRGQQVTLRCSPKSGHDTVSWYQQALGQGPQFIFQYYEEEERQRGNFPDRFSGHQFPNYSSELNVNALLLGDSALYLCASSRQTGESHEQYFGPGTRLTVT.

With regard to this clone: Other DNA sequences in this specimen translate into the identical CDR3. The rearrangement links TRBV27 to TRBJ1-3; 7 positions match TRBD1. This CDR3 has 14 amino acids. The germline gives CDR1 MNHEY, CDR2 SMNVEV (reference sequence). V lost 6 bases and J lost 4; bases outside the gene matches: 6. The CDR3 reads CASSPQGNGNTIYF. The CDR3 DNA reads TGTGCCAGCAGCCCACAGGGGAACGGAAACACCATATATTTT.